This is a list of T cell receptor beta chains from one sample in a study of blood T cell repertoires in COVID-19. The protocol was immunoSEQ multiplex PCR, while the TCRdb copy is restricted to in-frame clones and leaves out a portion. The sample records about 240,000 clones, around four fifths being singletons. The sample consisted of peripheral blood. The source of these receptors is an older woman with active or convalescent COVID-19. Both conserved end residues are part of each CDR3. Each record gives: clone size, V gene, D gene, J gene, CDR3 DNA, CDR3 protein. D genes are given only for firm matches. Rows may omit the clone size; those that give it use once, few, many or a size class.

size: once; V: TRBV20-1; D: TRBD1; J: TRBJ2-4; DNA: TGCAGTGCTAGTACCGATACAGGGGGTTCCTTTTTCGCAAACATTCAGTACTTC; CDR3: CSASTDTGGSFFANIQYF
size: NA; V: TRBV6-1; D: NA; J: TRBJ2-2; DNA: TGTGCCAGCAGTGATTGGGGGGGGCCCGGGGAGCTGTTTTTT; CDR3: CASSDWGGPGELFF
size: NA; V: TRBV19; D: TRBD2; J: TRBJ2-1; DNA: TGTGCCAGTATTCAGACTAGCGACAATGAGCAGTTCTTC; CDR3: CASIQTSDNEQFF
size: few; V: TRBV19; D: NA; J: TRBJ1-2; DNA: TGTGCCAGTAGTACCCTGGGAGTTTCGAACTATGGCTACACCTTC; CDR3: CASSTLGVSNYGYTF
size: NA; V: TRBV13; D: TRBD2; J: TRBJ2-3; DNA: TGTGCCAGCAGCAACCCTCCCCGGCGGGGGGGCCGAGATACGCAGTATTTT; CDR3: CASSNPPRRGGRDTQYF
size: once; V: TRBV10-3; D: TRBD1; J: TRBJ1-1; DNA: TGTGCCATCAGTGAGTCGACAGGGGCCATCACTGAAGCTTTCTTT; CDR3: CAISESTGAITEAFF
size: NA; V: TRBV2; D: NA; J: TRBJ1-4; DNA: TGTGCCAGCAAGGCACAGTCAACTAATGAAAAACTGTTTTTT; CDR3: CASKAQSTNEKLFF
size: NA; V: TRBV7-9; D: NA; J: TRBJ2-7; DNA: TGTGCCAGCAGTTCCAATCCCCAGGGAGGCGAATCCTACGAGCAGTACTTC; CDR3: CASSSNPQGGESYEQYF
size: NA; V: TRBV28; D: TRBD1; J: TRBJ1-4; DNA: TGTGCCAGCAGTCCACCGCGACAGGGCAGGGAAAAACTGTTTTTT; CDR3: CASSPPRQGREKLFF
size: NA; V: TRBV6-6; D: TRBD1; J: TRBJ2-7; DNA: TGTGCCAGCAGTCTCCACCACAGGGGGCGGCCTGCCTACGAGCAGTACTTC; CDR3: CASSLHHRGRPAYEQYF
size: once; V: TRBV5-1; D: TRBD2; J: TRBJ2-1; DNA: TGCGCCAGCAGCTTGGTGGTGGCGGGAGCCTACAATGAGCAGTTCTTC; CDR3: CASSLVVAGAYNEQFF
size: NA; V: TRBV30; D: NA; J: TRBJ2-3; DNA: TGTGCCGGCAGGGTTAGCACAGATACGCAGTATTTT; CDR3: CAGRVSTDTQYF
size: NA; V: TRBV18; D: TRBD2; J: TRBJ2-5; DNA: TGTGCCAGCTCCGCGGGACTAGCGGGTCTACAAGAGACCCAGTACTTC; CDR3: CASSAGLAGLQETQYF
size: NA; V: TRBV3-1/TRBV3-2; D: TRBD2; J: TRBJ2-3; DNA: TGTGCCAGCAGCCCCACGGGGGCGGGAGGTACAGATACGCAGTATTTT; CDR3: CASSPTGAGGTDTQYF
size: NA; V: TRBV2; D: NA; J: TRBJ2-2; DNA: TGTGCCAGCAGTGACGGGGTTTCATTAGTCGGGGAGCTGTTTTTT; CDR3: CASSDGVSLVGELFF
size: NA; V: TRBV20-1; D: TRBD1; J: TRBJ1-5; DNA: TGCAGTGCTAGTGGGACAGGGGGCTCGTATAGCAATCAGCCCCAGCATTTT; CDR3: CSASGTGGSYSNQPQHF
size: NA; V: TRBV24-1; D: TRBD1; J: TRBJ2-1; DNA: TGTGCCACTACGGGCCGTGGGGACAGGGGCTCCTACAATGAGCAGTTCTTC; CDR3: CATTGRGDRGSYNEQFF
size: NA; V: TRBV11-2; D: NA; J: TRBJ1-2; DNA: TGTGCCAGCAGCTTCGGGGGGGACGCTAACTATGGCTACACCTTC; CDR3: CASSFGGDANYGYTF
size: NA; V: TRBV19; D: NA; J: TRBJ1-6; DNA: TGTGCCAGTAGTAAGGTACGGGATGGTTATAATTCACCCCTCCACTTT; CDR3: CASSKVRDGYNSPLHF
size: NA; V: TRBV7-9; D: NA; J: TRBJ2-7; DNA: TGTGCCAGCAGCTCGTTACAGGTAGGGGAGCAGTACTTC; CDR3: CASSSLQVGEQYF
size: NA; V: TRBV5-4; D: TRBD2; J: TRBJ2-3; DNA: TGTGCCAGCAGCTTAGGCCTAGCGGAGCGCACAGATACGCAGTATTTT; CDR3: CASSLGLAERTDTQYF
size: NA; V: TRBV27; D: NA; J: TRBJ2-2; DNA: TGTGCCAGCAGTTTCTCGACAGCGAACACCGGGGAGCTGTTTTTT; CDR3: CASSFSTANTGELFF
size: NA; V: TRBV30; D: NA; J: TRBJ1-2; DNA: TGTGCCTGGAATGTCGAGGGCTTTTCGACTCACGGCGCCCTTAACTATGGCTACACCTTC; CDR3: CAWNVEGFSTHGALNYGYTF
size: NA; V: TRBV19; D: NA; J: TRBJ1-2; DNA: TGTGCCAGTAGTAGGGCGACCCCAGGGTCCTTGGGCTATGGCTACACCTTC; CDR3: CASSRATPGSLGYGYTF
size: NA; V: TRBV3-1/TRBV3-2; D: TRBD1; J: TRBJ1-1; DNA: TGTGCCAGCAGCCAAGATTCGCAGGGGGCCAGGACTGAAGCTTTCTTT; CDR3: CASSQDSQGARTEAFF
size: few; V: TRBV5-6; D: NA; J: TRBJ2-5; DNA: TGTGCCAGCAGCTTCAGGACAGCGGTGCTGGAGACCCAGTACTTC; CDR3: CASSFRTAVLETQYF
size: few; V: TRBV18; D: NA; J: TRBJ1-1; DNA: TGTGCCAGCTCACCAGCAGGGCAGACTACTGAAGCTTTCTTT; CDR3: CASSPAGQTTEAFF
size: NA; V: TRBV18; D: NA; J: TRBJ1-4; DNA: TGTGCCAGCTCACCTCGGGGAATTGCAACTAATGAAAAACTGTTTTTT; CDR3: CASSPRGIATNEKLFF
size: few; V: TRBV6-5; D: TRBD1; J: TRBJ1-2; DNA: TGTGCCAGCAGGTCGGAGTGGACAGGGGACACCTTC; CDR3: CASRSEWTGDTF
size: NA; V: TRBV9; D: TRBD2; J: TRBJ2-2; DNA: TGTGCCAGCAGCGTAGGTGGACTAGCGGGAGATATAAGGGAGCTGTTTTTT; CDR3: CASSVGGLAGDIRELFF
size: NA; V: TRBV5-1; D: NA; J: TRBJ1-1; DNA: TGCGCCAGCAGCTTGGTTGCGGCAAACACTGAAGCTTTCTTT; CDR3: CASSLVAANTEAFF
size: NA; V: TRBV7-8; D: TRBD1; J: TRBJ2-1; DNA: TGTGCCAGCAGCTCGTCCCGGGGACAGAAGAATGAGCAGTTCTTC; CDR3: CASSSSRGQKNEQFF
size: NA; V: TRBV19; D: NA; J: TRBJ1-1; DNA: TGTGCCAGTAGTATAATCGACAGTCGGGCAGCGGAAGCTTTCTTT; CDR3: CASSIIDSRAAEAFF
size: NA; V: TRBV30; D: TRBD2; J: TRBJ2-5; DNA: TGTGCCTGGAGTGTTCGGCTAGCGGGACTCGGCGGCCAGTACTTC; CDR3: CAWSVRLAGLGGQYF
size: NA; V: TRBV20-1; D: NA; J: TRBJ1-5; DNA: TGCAGTGCTAGTACGGGAAGCCAGGTTCAGCCCCAGCATTTT; CDR3: CSASTGSQVQPQHF
size: NA; V: TRBV28; D: NA; J: TRBJ1-3; DNA: TGTGCCAGCAATTCATGGGGGCGCGCAGGTGTGGATGGAAACACCATATATTTT; CDR3: CASNSWGRAGVDGNTIYF
size: NA; V: TRBV6-5; D: TRBD1; J: TRBJ1-6; DNA: TGTGCCAGCAGTTGGACAGGGGGAAATTCACCCCTCCACTTT; CDR3: CASSWTGGNSPLHF
size: NA; V: TRBV4-2; D: TRBD1; J: TRBJ2-1; DNA: TGTGCCAGCAGCCAAGGGGGACAGAGAAACTACAATGAGCAGTTCTTC; CDR3: CASSQGGQRNYNEQFF
size: many; V: TRBV3-1/TRBV3-2; D: NA; J: TRBJ1-1; DNA: TGTGCCAGCAGCCAAGATTCCCAGGGCTCTTCTGAAGCTTTCTTT; CDR3: CASSQDSQGSSEAFF
size: NA; V: TRBV4-1; D: TRBD1; J: TRBJ1-1; DNA: TGCGCCAGCAGCCAGGATAGAAAAGCTCCGGGACAGCTGAACACTGAAGCTTTCTTT; CDR3: CASSQDRKAPGQLNTEAFF
size: NA; V: TRBV12-3/TRBV12-4; D: NA; J: TRBJ1-1; DNA: TGTGCCAGCAGCCCTTATAGGAACACTGAAGCTTTCTTT; CDR3: CASSPYRNTEAFF
size: NA; V: TRBV3-1/TRBV3-2; D: TRBD2; J: TRBJ2-5; DNA: TGTGCCAGCAGCCAGCAACCGGGACTAGGTGAAACGGCCCAGTACTTC; CDR3: CASSQQPGLGETAQYF
size: NA; V: TRBV19; D: TRBD2; J: TRBJ2-7; DNA: TGTGCCAGTAGTATTGGGGGGGAAATCGACGAGCAGTACTTC; CDR3: CASSIGGEIDEQYF
size: NA; V: TRBV19; D: TRBD2; J: TRBJ2-1; DNA: TGTGCCAGTAACCTGGGACTAGCGGAATACAATGAGCAGTTCTTC; CDR3: CASNLGLAEYNEQFF
size: NA; V: TRBV9; D: NA; J: TRBJ2-5; DNA: TGTGCCAGCAGCGTAGCTGGGGGAGGAGGTGGAGAGACCCAGTACTTC; CDR3: CASSVAGGGGGETQYF
size: NA; V: TRBV18; D: NA; J: TRBJ1-1; DNA: TGTGCCAGCTCACGCGACAGTTTATCCACTGAAGCTTTCTTT; CDR3: CASSRDSLSTEAFF
size: NA; V: TRBV11-1; D: NA; J: TRBJ1-2; DNA: TGTGCCAGCAGCTTGGCAGGGGACTATGGCTACACCTTC; CDR3: CASSLAGDYGYTF
size: NA; V: TRBV4-1; D: TRBD2; J: TRBJ2-5; DNA: TGCGCCAGCAGCCAAAGCGGGGCCCCAAGGACCCAGTACTTC; CDR3: CASSQSGAPRTQYF
size: NA; V: TRBV6-5; D: TRBD1; J: TRBJ1-2; DNA: TGTGCCAGCAGCACCGGACAGGGAGGCTATGGCTACACCTTC; CDR3: CASSTGQGGYGYTF